Listed here are 7 T cell receptor beta chains from one sample, sequenced in a study of T cells in Graves' hyperthyroidism and ophthalmopathy. Researchers amplified the TCR beta CDR3 regions from RNA transcripts. RT-PCR in the first round (using the HTBI primer set) targeted the TCR CDR3. TCRdb re-analysed the multiplex PCR reads in MiXCR, keeping a single row per CDR3 protein. This sample carries 550,000 to 650,000 distinct CDR3 sequences, approximately 13% of them seen once, and the ten largest clones take under 7%. The sequencing input was blood. The receptors here all came from a woman younger than 45 with Graves' hyperthyroidism that later progressed to Graves' ophthalmopathy.

This clonotype was recorded at least ten times. The rearrangement uses TRBV30 and TRBJ1-5; D remains ambiguous. V dropped 1 base and J dropped 5 bases, with 12 bases sitting between them. CDR1 GTSNPN and CDR2 SVGIG come from the germline V gene (reference sequence). The CDR3 runs 14 residues. The CDR3 loop is CAWSGMGWDQPQHF. The CDR3 bases are TGTGCCTGGAGTGGGATGGGATGGGATCAGCCCCAGCATTTT.

This chain links TRBV6-1 with TRBJ2-7; no firm D call. Trimming pared 6 bases from V and 3 bases from J, leaving 18 bases between. The length of the CDR3 is 15 residues. Germline CDR1 reads MNHNS; CDR2 reads SASEGT. Here the CDR3 reads CASSLSRVLVYEQYF. Written as DNA, the CDR3 is TGTGCCAGCAGCCTATCGCGAGTCTTGGTCTACGAGCAGTACTTC.

The V gene is TRBV5-1, the J gene TRBJ1-4, with unresolved D. V was shortened by 2 bases and J by 8 bases, with 4 bases between the two germline ends. The CDR3 spans 11 residues. CDR1 is SGHRS, CDR2 YFSETQ, per germline. The DNA of the CDR3 is TGCGCCAGCAGCTTTGAGGAAAAACTGTTTTTT. It encodes CASSFEEKLFF.

The chain couples TRBV6-1 to TRBJ1-5, with 8 bases identical to TRBD1. The V gene end was trimmed by 7 bases and the J gene end by 4 bases; junction bases not matched to a gene: 6. The CDR3 sequence is 14 residues long. The V gene's germline CDR1 is MNHNS and CDR2 SASEGT. In DNA form, the CDR3 reads TGTGCCAGCACCGGACAGGGTGGTAATCAGCCCCAGCATTTT. Translation gives CASTGQGGNQPQHF.

This clonotype came up many times. The DNA for the CDR3 is TGTGCCAGCAGTTTCTTGTGGGCCAATCAGCCCCAGCATTTT. This encodes CASSFLWANQPQHF. This sequence joins TRBV28 and TRBJ1-5; D unresolved. The CDR3 spans 14 residues. V dropped 3 bases and J dropped 3 bases, with 9 bases sitting between them. From germline, CDR1 is MDHEN and CDR2 SYDVKM.

This clonotype was seen at least ten times. This rearrangement joins TRBV6-5 to TRBJ1-2; 11 bases are a match to TRBD1. The CDR3 is made up of 16 amino acids. Germline V gene data show CDR1 as MNHEY and CDR2 as SVGAGI. Trimming at V came to 4 bases and at J to 0 bases, leaving 4 bases not matched to a gene. The CDR3 region is CASSWGQGVANYGYTF. The CDR3 DNA reads as TGTGCCAGCAGTTGGGGACAGGGGGTGGCTAACTATGGCTACACCTTC.

This clonotype occurred many times. The CDR3 here is CASSYYQETQYF. The CDR3 DNA reads as TGTGCCAGCAGTTACTACCAAGAGACCCAGTACTTC. The genes are TRBV11-3 and TRBJ2-5; D is unresolved. The CDR3 runs 12 residues. V was shortened by 6 bases and J by 0 bases, with 5 bases between the two germline ends. The germline CDR1 and CDR2 sequences are SGHNT and YENEEA.